This TCR beta chain was documented in a study of shared clonotypes between healthy human individuals. The germline gives CDR1 SEHNR, CDR2 FQNEAQ (reference sequence). J was trimmed by 6 bases and V by 6 bases; bases with no gene match: 11. The CDR3 is 16 amino acids. Some clones are missing from TCRdb's copy, which holds only in-frame ones; the method was immunoSEQ multiplex PCR. The sample lists more than 550,000 clones; roughly 88% were seen once. This sequence originates from a man between 18 and 29 years old in good health. Some clones in this sample may be carry-over from other donors' samples. The gene calls are TRBV7-9 and TRBJ2-2, with 9 positions matching TRBD1. Material: memory CD8+ T cells from PBMCs. Subset given: CD45RO+ cells pooled with CCR7-negative TemRA cells. The CDR3 nucleotides read TGTGCCAGCAGAAATACCGGGACAGGGAGGGCCGGGGAGCTGTTTTTT. It translates to CASRNTGTGRAGELFF.